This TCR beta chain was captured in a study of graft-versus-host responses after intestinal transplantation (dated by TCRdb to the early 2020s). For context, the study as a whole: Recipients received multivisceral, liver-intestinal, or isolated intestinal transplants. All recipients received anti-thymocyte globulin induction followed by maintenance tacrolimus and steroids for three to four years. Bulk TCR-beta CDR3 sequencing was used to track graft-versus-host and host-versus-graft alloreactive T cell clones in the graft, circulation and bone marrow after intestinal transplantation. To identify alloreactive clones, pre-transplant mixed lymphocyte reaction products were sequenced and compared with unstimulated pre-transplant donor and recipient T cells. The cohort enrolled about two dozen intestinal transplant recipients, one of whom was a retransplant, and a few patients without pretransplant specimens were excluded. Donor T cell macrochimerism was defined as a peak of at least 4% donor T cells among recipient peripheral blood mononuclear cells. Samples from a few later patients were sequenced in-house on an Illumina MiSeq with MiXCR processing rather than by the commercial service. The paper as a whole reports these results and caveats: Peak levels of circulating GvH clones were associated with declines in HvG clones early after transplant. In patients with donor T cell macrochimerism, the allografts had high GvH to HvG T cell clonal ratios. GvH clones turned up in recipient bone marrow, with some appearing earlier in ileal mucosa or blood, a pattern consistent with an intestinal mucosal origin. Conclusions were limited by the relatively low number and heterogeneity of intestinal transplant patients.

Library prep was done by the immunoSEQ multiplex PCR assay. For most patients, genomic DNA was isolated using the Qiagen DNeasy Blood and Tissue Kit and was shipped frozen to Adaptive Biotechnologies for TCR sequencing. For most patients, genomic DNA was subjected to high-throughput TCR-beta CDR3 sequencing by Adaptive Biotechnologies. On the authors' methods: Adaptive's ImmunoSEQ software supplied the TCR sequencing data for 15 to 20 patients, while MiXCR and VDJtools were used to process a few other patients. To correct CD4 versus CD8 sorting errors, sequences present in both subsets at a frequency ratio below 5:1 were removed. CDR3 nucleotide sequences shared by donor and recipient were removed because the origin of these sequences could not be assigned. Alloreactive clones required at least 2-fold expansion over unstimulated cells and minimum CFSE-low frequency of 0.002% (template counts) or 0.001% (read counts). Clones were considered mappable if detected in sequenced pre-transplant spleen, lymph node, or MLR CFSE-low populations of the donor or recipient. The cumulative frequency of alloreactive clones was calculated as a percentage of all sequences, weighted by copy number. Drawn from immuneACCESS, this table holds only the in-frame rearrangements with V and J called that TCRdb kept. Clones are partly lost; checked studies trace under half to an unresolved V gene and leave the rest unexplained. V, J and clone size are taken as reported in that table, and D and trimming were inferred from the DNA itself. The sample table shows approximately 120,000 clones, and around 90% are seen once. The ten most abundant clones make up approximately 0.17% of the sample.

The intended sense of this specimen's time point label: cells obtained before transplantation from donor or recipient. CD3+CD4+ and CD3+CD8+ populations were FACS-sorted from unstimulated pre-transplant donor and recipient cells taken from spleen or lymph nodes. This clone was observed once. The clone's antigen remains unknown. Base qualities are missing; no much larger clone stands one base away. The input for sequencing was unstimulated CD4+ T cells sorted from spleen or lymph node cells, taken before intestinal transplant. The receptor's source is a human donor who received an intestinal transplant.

Read as DNA, the sequence is TGTGCCAGCAGCCGAACAGGGGGCTATGGCTACACCTTC. It is translated as CASSRTGGYGYTF. This receptor chain uses TRBV5-6 and TRBJ1-2, with 8 junctional bases fitting TRBD1. The germline V gene gives CDR1 as SGHDT and CDR2 as YYEEEE. Unmatched junction bases come to 3, with V trimmed by 4 bases and J by 4 bases. The CDR3 holds 13 amino acids from the cysteine to the phenylalanine. Only the CDR3 portion is preserved as DNA: 39 bases, with reading frame beginning at the first base.